The present T cell receptor beta chain was sequenced within a study of monozygotic twins with inflammatory bowel disease. Unfractionated whole blood yielded total RNA, and T cells were not sorted. Template switching incorporated UMIs with a 6-nucleotide sample barcode. TCRdb re-analyzed the 5' RACE reads; it lists each CDR3 protein once, without DNA. With hundreds of thousands of distinct CDR3 sequences in the sample, the ten largest clones hold less than 6.5%. CDR3 length: 15 residues. CDR1 and CDR2 (germline): SGHRS, YFSETQ. To note about this clonotype: The target antigen is unknown.

Study-level results: T cell subtypes were not distinguishable in this analysis. Clonotypes shared with others were fewer in IBD patients than in healthy twins, especially with disease activity.

Sequencing was performed on blood. J is TRBJ2-7 and V is TRBV5-1; TCRdb's D call of TRBD2 is untestable without DNA. The sequence came from a human donor with ulcerative colitis or Crohn's disease, or a healthy co-twin of an affected twin (not recorded which). CDR3 in amino acids: CASSLELAGSIEQYF. The full variable domain, rest sourced from reference TRBV5-1 and TRBJ2-7, is KAGVTQTPRYLIKTRGQQVTLSCSPISGHRSVSWYQQTPGQGLQFLFEYFSETQRNKGNFPGRFSGRQFSNSRSEMNVSTLELGDSALYLCASSLELAGSIEQYFGPGTRLTVT.